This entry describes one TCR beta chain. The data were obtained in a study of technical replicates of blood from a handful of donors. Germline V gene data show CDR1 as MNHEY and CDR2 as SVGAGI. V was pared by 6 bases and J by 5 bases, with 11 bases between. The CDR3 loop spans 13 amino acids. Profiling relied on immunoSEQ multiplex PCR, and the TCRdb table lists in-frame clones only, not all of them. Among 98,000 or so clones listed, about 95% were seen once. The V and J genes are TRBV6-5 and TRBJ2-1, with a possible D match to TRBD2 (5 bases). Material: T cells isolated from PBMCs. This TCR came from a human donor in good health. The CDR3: CASSGNLHNEQFF. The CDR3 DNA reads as TGTGCCAGCAGCGGGAACCTACACAATGAGCAGTTCTTC.